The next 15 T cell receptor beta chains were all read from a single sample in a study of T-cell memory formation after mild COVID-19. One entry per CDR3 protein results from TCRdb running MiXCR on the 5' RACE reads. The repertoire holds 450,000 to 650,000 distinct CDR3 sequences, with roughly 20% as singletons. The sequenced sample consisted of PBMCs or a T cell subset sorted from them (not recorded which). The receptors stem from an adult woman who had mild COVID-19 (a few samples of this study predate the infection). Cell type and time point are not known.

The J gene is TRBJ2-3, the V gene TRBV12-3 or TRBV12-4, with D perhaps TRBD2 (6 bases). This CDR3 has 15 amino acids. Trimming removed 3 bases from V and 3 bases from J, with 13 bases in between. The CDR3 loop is CASSLERRGTDTQYF. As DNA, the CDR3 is TGTGCCAGCAGTTTGGAGAGGCGGGGAACAGATACGCAGTATTTT.

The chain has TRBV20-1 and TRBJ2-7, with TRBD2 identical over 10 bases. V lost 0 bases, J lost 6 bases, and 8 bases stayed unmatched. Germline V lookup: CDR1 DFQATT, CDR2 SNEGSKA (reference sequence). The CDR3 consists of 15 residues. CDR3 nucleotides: TGCAGTGCTAGAGAACCTAGCGGGAGTCATAGCGAGCAGTACTTC. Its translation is CSAREPSGSHSEQYF.

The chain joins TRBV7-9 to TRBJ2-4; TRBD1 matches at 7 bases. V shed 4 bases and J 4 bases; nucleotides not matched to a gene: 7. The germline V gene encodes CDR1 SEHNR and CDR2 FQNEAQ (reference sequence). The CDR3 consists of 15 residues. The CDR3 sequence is CASSYPTGVKNIQYF. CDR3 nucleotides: TGTGCCAGCAGCTACCCTACAGGGGTGAAAAACATTCAGTACTTC.

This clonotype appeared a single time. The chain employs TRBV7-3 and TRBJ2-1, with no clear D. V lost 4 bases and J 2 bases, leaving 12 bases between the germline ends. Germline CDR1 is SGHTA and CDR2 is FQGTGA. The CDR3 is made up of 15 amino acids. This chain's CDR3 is CASSSSGVTYNEQFF. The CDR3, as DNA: TGTGCCAGCAGCTCTTCAGGTGTAACCTACAATGAGCAGTTCTTC.

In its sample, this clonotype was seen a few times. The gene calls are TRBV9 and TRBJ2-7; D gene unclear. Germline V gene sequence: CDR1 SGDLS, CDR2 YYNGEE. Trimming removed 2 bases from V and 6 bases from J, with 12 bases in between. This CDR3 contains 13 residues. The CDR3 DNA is TGTGCCAGCAGCGTCTCACAGCGTACCGAGCAGTACTTC. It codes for CASSVSQRTEQYF.

The CDR3 protein is CASSLALAGSDSTGELFF. CDR3 DNA: TGCGCCAGCAGCTTGGCATTAGCGGGGAGCGATAGCACCGGGGAGCTGTTTTTT. The rearrangement uses TRBV5-1 and TRBJ2-2, with TRBD2 matching 8 bases. Germline CDR1 SGHRS, CDR2 YFSETQ. The CDR3 totals 18 residues. The junction had 11 bases not matched to a gene; V was cut back by 0 bases and J by 4 bases.

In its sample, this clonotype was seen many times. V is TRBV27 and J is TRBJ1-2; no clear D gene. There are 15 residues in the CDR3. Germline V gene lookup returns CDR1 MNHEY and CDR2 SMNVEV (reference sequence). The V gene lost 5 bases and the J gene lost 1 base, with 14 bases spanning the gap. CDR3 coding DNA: TGTGCCAGCAGTACCGTAAGGAGCGATAACTATGGCTACACCTTC. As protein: CASSTVRSDNYGYTF.

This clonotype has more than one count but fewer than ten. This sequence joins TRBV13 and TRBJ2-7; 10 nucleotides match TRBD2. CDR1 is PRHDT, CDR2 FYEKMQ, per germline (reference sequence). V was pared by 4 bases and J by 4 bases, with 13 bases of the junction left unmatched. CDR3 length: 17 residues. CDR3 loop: CASSYYQASGSLYEQYF. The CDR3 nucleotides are TGTGCCAGCAGCTACTACCAGGCTAGCGGGAGTTTATACGAGCAGTACTTC.

This chain's CDR3 is CASSVGGRDNSPLHF. The CDR3 nucleotides read TGTGCCAGCAGCGTAGGCGGGAGGGATAATTCACCCCTCCACTTT. This rearrangement joins TRBV9 to TRBJ1-6; D gene uncertain. V dropped 0 bases and J dropped 5 bases, with 9 bases sitting between them. Germline loops: CDR1 SGDLS, CDR2 YYNGEE. This CDR3 spans 15 amino acids.

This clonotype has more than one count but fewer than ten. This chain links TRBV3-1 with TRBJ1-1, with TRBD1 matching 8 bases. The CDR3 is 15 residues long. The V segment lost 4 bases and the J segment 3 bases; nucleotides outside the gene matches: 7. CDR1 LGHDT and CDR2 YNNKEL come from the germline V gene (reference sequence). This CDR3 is CASSPWTGSDTEAFF. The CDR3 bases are TGTGCCAGCAGCCCCTGGACAGGGAGTGACACTGAAGCTTTCTTT.

The CDR3 region is CSARGGELFF. Written as DNA, the CDR3 is TGCAGTGCTAGAGGCGGGGAGCTGTTTTTT. The chain couples TRBV20-1 to TRBJ2-2; D uncertain. CDR3 length: 10 residues. Germline lookup yields CDR1 DFQATT and CDR2 SNEGSKA (reference sequence). V lost 1 base, J lost 7 bases, and 1 base lay in between.

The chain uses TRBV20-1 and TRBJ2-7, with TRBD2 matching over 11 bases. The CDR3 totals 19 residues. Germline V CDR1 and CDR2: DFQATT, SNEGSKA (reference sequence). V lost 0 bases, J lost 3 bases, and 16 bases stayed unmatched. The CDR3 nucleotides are TGCAGTGCTAGAGATCACCTAGGGACTAGCGGTGGAGGGGACTACGAGCAGTACTTC. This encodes CSARDHLGTSGGGDYEQYF.

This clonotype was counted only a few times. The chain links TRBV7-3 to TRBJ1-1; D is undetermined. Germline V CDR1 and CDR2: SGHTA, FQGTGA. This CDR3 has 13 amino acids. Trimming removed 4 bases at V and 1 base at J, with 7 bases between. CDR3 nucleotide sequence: TGTGCCAGCAGCTCCTCGGCGAACACTGAAGCTTTCTTT. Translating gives CASSSSANTEAFF.

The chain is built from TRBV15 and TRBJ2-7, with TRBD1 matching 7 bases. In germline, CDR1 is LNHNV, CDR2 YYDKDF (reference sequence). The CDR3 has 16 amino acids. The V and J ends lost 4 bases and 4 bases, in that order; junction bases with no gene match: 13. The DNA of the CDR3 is TGTGCCACCAGCACGACAGGGAGCCCCCGGCCATACGAGCAGTACTTC. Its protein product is CATSTTGSPRPYEQYF.

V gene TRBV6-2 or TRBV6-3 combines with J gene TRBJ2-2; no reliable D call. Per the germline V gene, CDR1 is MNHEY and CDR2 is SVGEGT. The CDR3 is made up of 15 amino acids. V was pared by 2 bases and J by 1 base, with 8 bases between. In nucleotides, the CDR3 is TGTGCCAGCAGTTACCAAGGAAGGAACACCGGGGAGCTGTTTTTT. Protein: CASSYQGRNTGELFF.